Presented here are 2 T cell receptor beta chains from one specimen sequenced in a study of T cell responses to AZD1222 COVID-19 vaccine. Clones were read by immunoSEQ multiplex PCR, and TCRdb kept only the in-frame ones, dropping some. Of around 200,000 clones in the sample, 85% to 95% are singletons; the top ten hold 3.5% to 5%. Specimen: peripheral blood, collected on day 0 of AZD1222 vaccination. The receptors stem from an adult in good health.

This sequence joins TRBV19 and TRBJ1-1; no definite D call. Germline-derived CDR1 and CDR2 are LNHDA and SQIVND (reference sequence). Trimming removed 6 bases at V and 0 bases at J, with 14 bases between. CDR3 size: 15 residues. The CDR3, as DNA: TGTGCCAGTAGAAACCGGCCCGGGGTGAACACTGAAGCTTTCTTT. Translation gives CASRNRPGVNTEAFF.

This clone was recorded once. The chain joins TRBV6-1 to TRBJ1-5; the D is unclear. The CDR3 consists of 14 residues. V was pared by 1 base and J by 4 bases, with 8 bases between. Germline values: CDR1 MNHNS, CDR2 SASEGT. The CDR3 nucleotides are TGTGCCAGCAGTGAAGGCGGTGATAATCAGCCCCAGCATTTT. Translation: CASSEGGDNQPQHF.